The next 6 T cell receptor beta chains were all read from a single sample in a study of CD8 T cells in Susac syndrome (dated by TCRdb to about 2019). Library generation was performed with the immunoSEQ multiplex PCR assay. RNA was extracted with the RNeasy kit and about 0.5 to 1 ug was reverse transcribed using random hexamers. TCRdb reanalyzed the raw reads on its own, using fastp at Q25 for trimming and MiXCR for clone calling, and kept in-frame beta chains. CDR3 protein duplicates are merged, each entry listing the most common genes and DNA. For this sample there are approximately 140,000 distinct CDR3 sequences; about 93% appear just once. Together, the top ten hold approximately 0.25% of the sample. Sequencing used CD8+ T cells from PBMCs. Every receptor here comes from a human donor in good health.

Only a few counts were recorded for this clonotype. J is TRBJ2-7 and V is TRBV12-3 or TRBV12-4; D gene ambiguous. V lost 3 bases and J 5 bases, leaving 8 bases between the germline ends. The CDR3 runs to 12 residues. CDR3 sequence (DNA): TGTGCCAGCAGTTTTGTGGCTGACGAGCAGTACTTC. Its translation is CASSFVADEQYF.

J is TRBJ1-1 and V is TRBV6-2 or TRBV6-3; possible D gene TRBD1, 6 bases. V was cut by 2 bases and J by 1 base, with 23 bases left in between. Germline CDR1 reads MNHEY; CDR2 reads SVGEGT. There are 19 residues in the CDR3. The CDR3 DNA sequence: TGTGCCAGCAGTTACGAGTGGCGTTGGCAGGGGCCGGGGAACACTGAAGCTTTCTTT. It encodes CASSYEWRWQGPGNTEAFF.

The chain carries TRBV29-1 and TRBJ2-1; 11 nucleotides match TRBD2. Germline assignment: CDR1 SQVTM and CDR2 ANQGSEA. The CDR3 is 15 amino acids. Unmatched junction bases numbered 3, after V lost 1 base and J lost 4 bases. The CDR3 region is CSVEVASGRYNEQFF. The CDR3 coding sequence is TGCAGCGTTGAAGTTGCTAGCGGGAGGTACAATGAGCAGTTCTTC.

The chain is built from TRBV30 and TRBJ1-2; no definite D call. Germline lookup yields CDR1 GTSNPN and CDR2 SVGIG (reference sequence). The CDR3 has 15 amino acids. Trimming shortened V by 2 bases and J by 7 bases, and 20 bases separated the two germline ends. The CDR3 protein is CAWSPSRLGVSGYTF. The CDR3 DNA reads TGTGCCTGGAGTCCTTCTCGCCTCGGTGTAAGTGGCTACACCTTC. The variable domain in full, completed from reference TRBV30 and TRBJ1-2, reads SQTIHQWPATLVQPVGSPLSLECTVEGTSNPNLYWYRQAAGRGLQLLFYSVGIGQISSEVPQNLSASRPQDRQFILSSKKLLLSDSGFYLCAWSPSRLGVSGYTFGSGTRLTVV.

For the CDR3, the DNA is TGCGCCAGCAGCCAAGACCCGGTCCCCTACAATGAGCAGTTCTTC. Its protein is CASSQDPVPYNEQFF. The chain uses TRBV4-3 and TRBJ2-1; no firm D call. Germline V gene data show CDR1 as LGHNA and CDR2 as YSLEER. The CDR3 totals 15 residues. Trimming took 0 bases from V and 2 from J, leaving 8 bases between them.

The chain joins TRBV9 to TRBJ2-1; 8 bases are shared with TRBD1. CDR1 and CDR2 (germline): SGDLS, YYNGEE. Germline trimming cut 0 bases from V and 8 bases from J; bases unmatched to any gene: 4. This CDR3 region has 14 residues. The CDR3 region is CASSVAYRGDEQFF. Written as DNA, the CDR3 is TGTGCCAGCAGCGTAGCTTACAGGGGGGATGAGCAGTTCTTC.